This TCR beta chain was captured in a study of T-cell reconstitution after alpha-beta-depleted transplantation in children. This CDR3 region has 13 residues. V was shortened by 7 bases and J by 3 bases, with 16 bases between the two germline ends. The germline V gene encodes CDR1 SQVTM and CDR2 ANQGSEA. This clonotype was recorded many times. Construction of the TCRbeta library involved unique molecular identifiers. TCRdb independently ran MiXCR on the PCR reads; one entry per CDR3 protein. The table lists about 400,000 distinct CDR3 sequences, roughly 20% of them singletons, with around 4% in the top ten.

This specimen consisted of PBMCs from the stem cell graft donor, obtained from the stem cell graft. This sequence joins TRBV29-1 and TRBJ2-7; D gene uncertain. This clonotype was obtained from a human donor who donated a stem cell graft to a child with acute myeloid leukemia. CDR3 in DNA: TGCAGCGCTCGCAACCGAGAACTCTACGAGCAGTACTTC. Protein product: CSARNRELYEQYF.